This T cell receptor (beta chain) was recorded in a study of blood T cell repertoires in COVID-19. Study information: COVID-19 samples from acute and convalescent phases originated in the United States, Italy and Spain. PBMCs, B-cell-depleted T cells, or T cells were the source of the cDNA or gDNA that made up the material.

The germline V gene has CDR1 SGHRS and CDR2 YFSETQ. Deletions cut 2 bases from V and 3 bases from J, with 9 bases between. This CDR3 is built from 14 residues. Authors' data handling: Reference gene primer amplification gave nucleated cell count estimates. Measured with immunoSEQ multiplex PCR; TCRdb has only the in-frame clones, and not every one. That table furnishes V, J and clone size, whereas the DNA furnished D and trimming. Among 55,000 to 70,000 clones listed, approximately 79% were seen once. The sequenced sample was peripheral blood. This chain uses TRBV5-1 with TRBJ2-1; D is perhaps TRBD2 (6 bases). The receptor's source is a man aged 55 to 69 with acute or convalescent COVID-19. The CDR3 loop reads CASSFAGGYNEQFF. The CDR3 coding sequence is TGCGCCAGCAGCTTTGCCGGGGGCTACAATGAGCAGTTCTTC. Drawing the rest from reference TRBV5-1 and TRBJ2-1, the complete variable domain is KAGVTQTPRYLIKTRGQQVTLSCSPISGHRSVSWYQQTPGQGLQFLFEYFSETQRNKGNFPGRFSGRQFSNSRSEMNVSTLELGDSALYLCASSFAGGYNEQFFGPGTRLTVL.